A selection of T cell receptor beta chains follows, all from one sample in a study of T cells in Graves' hyperthyroidism and ophthalmopathy. TCRdb redid the calling of the multiplex PCR reads with MiXCR, one entry per CDR3 protein. The sample has hundreds of thousands of distinct CDR3 sequences; 15% to 19% are singletons. The material sequenced was blood. The origin of the receptors is a woman under 30 with Graves' hyperthyroidism. The CDR3 runs from the conserved cysteine through the conserved F or W. Fields, in order: J gene, V gene, D gene, clone size, CDR3 DNA, CDR3 protein. D genes are given only for firm matches. Size is stated for part of the rows, as once, few or many counts, or as a class when the clone is expanded.

>TRBJ1-1|TRBV5-1|.|many
TGCGCCAGCAGCTCGATCACCCGGAACACTGAAGCTTTCTTT
CASSSITRNTEAFF
>TRBJ2-7|TRBV27|.|.
TGTGCCAGCAGTACACGGAGACCCCCGGGAGAGCAGTACTTC
CASSTRRPPGEQYF
>TRBJ1-1|TRBV29-1|TRBD1|.
TGCAGCGCAACGACAGGGGTAGGAAACACTGAAGCTTTCTTT
CSATTGVGNTEAFF
>TRBJ2-3|TRBV20-1|.|many
TGCAGTGCCGCCAAGTCCCCGGGACACCGCACAGATACGCAGTATTTT
CSAAKSPGHRTDTQYF
>TRBJ1-4|TRBV4-2|.|.
TGTGCCAGCAGCCAAGATGTAACCCCCTATGAAAAACTGTTTTTT
CASSQDVTPYEKLFF
>TRBJ1-3|TRBV3-1|.|many
TGTGCCAGCAGCCAAGCAGATGGAAACACCATATATTTT
CASSQADGNTIYF
>TRBJ1-1|TRBV28|.|many
TGTGCCAGCAGTTCCAGGGGCGCGGGTGAAGCTTTCTTT
CASSSRGAGEAFF
>TRBJ1-5|TRBV18|.|.
TGTGCCAGCTCCTCGATCGGGGGTAATAGCAATCAGCCCCAGCATTTT
CASSSIGGNSNQPQHF
>TRBJ2-3|TRBV7-2|TRBD2|.
TGTGCCAGCAGCAAGGTAGCGGGAGTCGGGGACAATACGCAGTATTTT
CASSKVAGVGDNTQYF
>TRBJ1-1|TRBV6-2/TRBV6-3|.|.
TGTGCCAGCAGTACCCCGGGGGCTTGGACTGAAGCTTTCTTT
CASSTPGAWTEAFF
>TRBJ1-2|TRBV28|TRBD1|many
TGTGCCAGCAAGAAACAGGGGACCAATAACTATGGCTACACCTTC
CASKKQGTNNYGYTF
>TRBJ2-7|TRBV3-1|.|many
TGTGCCAGCAGCCAAGATTTCGGGTTCTACGAGCAGTACTTC
CASSQDFGFYEQYF
>TRBJ2-5|TRBV19|TRBD1|many
TGTGCCAGCGGACAGGGAGCGGAGACCCAGTACTTC
CASGQGAETQYF
>TRBJ2-3|TRBV20-1|TRBD1|many
TGCAGTGCTATAACCGACAGGGGCACAGATACGCAGTATTTT
CSAITDRGTDTQYF
>TRBJ2-7|TRBV7-2|TRBD2|many
TGTGCCAGCAGCTCCCCGACTAGCGTAACCTACGAGCAGTACTTC
CASSSPTSVTYEQYF
>TRBJ2-3|TRBV6-2/TRBV6-3|.|many
TGTGCCAGCAGCGACAGTTTAGGCACAGATACGCAGTATTTT
CASSDSLGTDTQYF
>TRBJ2-3|TRBV2|TRBD2|many
TGTGCCAGCAGTGATTCCCTAGCGGGGAGTACAGATACGCAGTATTTT
CASSDSLAGSTDTQYF
>TRBJ1-5|TRBV5-1|.|.
TGCGCCAGCCGACCGACCGAACTTAGCAATCAGCCCCAGCATTTT
CASRPTELSNQPQHF
>TRBJ2-3|TRBV3-1|TRBD2|many
TGTGCCAGCAGCCTCTCCACGACTAGCTATAATACGCAGTATTTT
CASSLSTTSYNTQYF
>TRBJ2-3|TRBV6-1|TRBD2|many
TGTGCCAGCAGAAGGACTAGCGGGAGAGATACGCAGTATTTT
CASRRTSGRDTQYF
>TRBJ1-1|TRBV28|.|many
TGTGCCAGCAAGGACAGTAACACTGAAGCTTTCTTT
CASKDSNTEAFF
>TRBJ1-1|TRBV6-1|.|many
TGTGCCGTCGGGAGATTGAACACTGAAGCTTTCTTT
CAVGRLNTEAFF
>TRBJ2-3|TRBV7-2|.|few
TGTGCCAGCAGCCCTAACAGGGAAGACACAGATACGCAGTATTTT
CASSPNREDTDTQYF
>TRBJ1-1|TRBV20-1|.|many
TGCAGTGCTACTACTGACACTGAAGCTTTCTTT
CSATTDTEAFF
>TRBJ1-6|TRBV6-1|.|.
TGTGCCAGCAGTGAAGTGGCTTGGGGTAATTCACCCCTCCACTTT
CASSEVAWGNSPLHF
>TRBJ1-5|TRBV28|.|.
TGTGCCAGCAGTTTAGTGGGGCCTCAGCCCCAGCATTTT
CASSLVGPQPQHF
>TRBJ2-7|TRBV11-2|TRBD2|many
TGTGCCAGCAGCTTAGGTTGGCGGGGGGACTACGAGCAGTACTTC
CASSLGWRGDYEQYF
>TRBJ2-1|TRBV27|TRBD1|many
TGTGCCAGCAGACTACGGGACAGGCTATGGAATGAGCAGTTCTTC
CASRLRDRLWNEQFF
>TRBJ1-6|TRBV6-1|.|.
TGTGCCAGCAGTTATGACAGCTTCAATTCACCCCTCCACTTT
CASSYDSFNSPLHF
>TRBJ2-3|TRBV12-3/TRBV12-4|.|.
TGTGCCAGCAGTCTCGTTTCGTCCACAGATACGCAGTATTTT
CASSLVSSTDTQYF